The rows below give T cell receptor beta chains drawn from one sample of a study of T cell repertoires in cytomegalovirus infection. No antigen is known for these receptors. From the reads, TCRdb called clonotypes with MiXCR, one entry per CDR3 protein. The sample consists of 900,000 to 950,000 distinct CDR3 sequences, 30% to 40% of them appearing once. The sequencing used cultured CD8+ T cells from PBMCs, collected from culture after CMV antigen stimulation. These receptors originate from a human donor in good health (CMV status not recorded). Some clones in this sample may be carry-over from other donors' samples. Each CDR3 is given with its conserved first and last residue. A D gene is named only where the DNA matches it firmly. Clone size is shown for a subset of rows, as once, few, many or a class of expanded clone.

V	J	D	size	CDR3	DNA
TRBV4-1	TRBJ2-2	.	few	CASSLFDSTSTGELFF	TGCGCCAGCAGTCTTTTCGACTCGACAAGCACCGGGGAGCTGTTTTTT
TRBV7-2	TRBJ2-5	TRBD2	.	CASTRAWAGGGHQETQYF	TGTGCCAGCACCCGGGCCTGGGCGGGGGGGGGCCACCAAGAGACCCAGTACTTC
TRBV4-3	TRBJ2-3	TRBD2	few	CASSPKRGTSTDTQYF	TGCGCCAGCAGCCCTAAGCGGGGGACTAGCACAGATACGCAGTATTTT
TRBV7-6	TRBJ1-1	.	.	CASIIRGGLLNTEAFF	TGTGCCAGCATCATTAGGGGGGGACTGTTGAACACTGAAGCTTTCTTT
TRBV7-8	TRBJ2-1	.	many	CASSLAEVDEQFF	TGTGCCAGCAGCTTAGCTGAGGTAGATGAGCAGTTCTTC
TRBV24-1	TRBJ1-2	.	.	CATSDLGSNYGYTF	TGTGCCACCAGTGATTTGGGCAGCAACTATGGCTACACCTTC
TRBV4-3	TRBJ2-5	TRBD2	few	CASSQELAGGAEETQYF	TGCGCCAGCAGCCAAGAACTAGCGGGGGGGGCCGAAGAGACCCAGTACTTC
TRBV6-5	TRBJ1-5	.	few	CASRPRADSNQPQHF	TGTGCCAGCAGACCGCGGGCGGATAGCAATCAGCCCCAGCATTTT
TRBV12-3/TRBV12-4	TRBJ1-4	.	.	CASISSSSNEKLFF	TGTGCCAGCATTTCTTCGTCAAGTAATGAAAAACTGTTTTTT
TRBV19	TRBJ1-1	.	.	CASSIARVGPHTEAFF	TGTGCCAGTAGTATAGCAAGGGTTGGCCCTCACACTGAAGCTTTCTTT
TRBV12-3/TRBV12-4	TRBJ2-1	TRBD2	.	CASSDLYKKRGDESEQFF	TGTGCCAGCAGTGACCTATACAAAAAGCGGGGGGACGAAAGTGAGCAGTTCTTC
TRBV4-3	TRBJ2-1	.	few	CASSPLGGIHNEQFF	TGCGCCAGCAGCCCCTTGGGGGGAATTCACAATGAGCAGTTCTTC
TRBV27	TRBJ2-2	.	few	CASRQRSDTGELFF	TGTGCCAGCAGACAGAGGTCGGACACCGGGGAGCTGTTTTTT
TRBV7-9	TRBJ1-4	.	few	CASSPTWSGVNEKLFF	TGTGCCAGCAGCCCAACCTGGTCAGGGGTTAATGAAAAACTGTTTTTT
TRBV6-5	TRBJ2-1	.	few	CASSLGLGGEQFF	TGTGCCAGCTCACTAGGGCTGGGGGGTGAGCAGTTCTTC
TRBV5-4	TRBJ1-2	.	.	CASSHLGVGANGYTF	TGTGCCAGCAGCCACCTCGGGGTGGGGGCTAATGGCTACACCTTC
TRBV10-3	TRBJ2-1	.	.	CAISEGEGVYNEQFF	TGTGCCATCAGTGAGGGAGAGGGTGTCTACAATGAGCAGTTCTTC
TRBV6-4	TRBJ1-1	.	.	CASSDGGEVAFF	TGTGCCAGCAGTGACGGAGGGGAGGTAGCTTTCTTT
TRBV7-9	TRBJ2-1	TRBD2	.	CASSSGTSGGQEQFF	TGTGCCAGCAGCTCCGGGACTAGCGGGGGGCAGGAGCAGTTCTTC
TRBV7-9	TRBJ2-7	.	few	CASSLGVSRLYEQYF	TGTGCCAGCAGCTTAGGGGTCTCGAGGCTCTACGAGCAGTACTTC
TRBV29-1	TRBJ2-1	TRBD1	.	CSVEEGQKTYNEQFF	TGCAGCGTTGAAGAGGGACAGAAAACCTACAATGAGCAGTTCTTC
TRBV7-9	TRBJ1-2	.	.	CASSLVFSRPNYGYTF	TGTGCCAGCAGCTTAGTTTTTTCTCGACCTAACTATGGCTACACCTTC
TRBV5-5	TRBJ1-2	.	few	CASSLLGQGANYGYTF	TGTGCCAGCAGCTTGTTGGGGCAGGGCGCTAACTATGGCTACACCTTC
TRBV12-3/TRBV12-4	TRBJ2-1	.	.	CASSIRGEQFF	TGTGCCAGCAGTATTCGGGGCGAGCAGTTCTTC
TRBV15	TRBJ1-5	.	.	CATSYWNQPQHF	TGTGCCACCAGCTACTGGAATCAGCCCCAGCATTTT
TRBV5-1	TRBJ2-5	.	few	CASSQVTGFETQYF	TGCGCCAGCAGCCAAGTTACAGGGTTCGAGACCCAGTACTTC
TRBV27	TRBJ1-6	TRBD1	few	CASSLTGQGAVFYNSPLHF	TGTGCCAGCAGTCTCACAGGACAGGGGGCTGTATTCTATAATTCACCCCTCCACTTT
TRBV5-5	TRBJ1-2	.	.	CASRPRGGDYGYTF	TGTGCCAGCAGGCCTCGGGGGGGCGACTATGGCTACACCTTC
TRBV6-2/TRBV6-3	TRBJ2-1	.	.	CASSYLYGEQFF	TGTGCCAGCAGTTACTTGTATGGTGAGCAGTTCTTC
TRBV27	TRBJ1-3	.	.	CASSLPGDTIYF	TGTGCCAGCAGTTTACCGGGAGACACCATATATTTT
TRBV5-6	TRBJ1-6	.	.	CASSLARRRVFYNSPLHF	TGTGCCAGCAGCTTGGCCAGAAGGAGGGTGTTTTATAATTCACCCCTCCACTTT
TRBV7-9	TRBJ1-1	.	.	CASSEDLVRGTEAFF	TGTGCCAGCAGCGAGGATTTAGTTCGTGGCACTGAAGCTTTCTTT
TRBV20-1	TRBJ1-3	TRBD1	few	CSAMGQFGNTIYF	TGCAGTGCCATGGGACAGTTTGGAAACACCATATATTTT
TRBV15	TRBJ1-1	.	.	CATSRDSGPEAFF	TGTGCCACCAGCAGAGATTCGGGACCAGAAGCTTTCTTT
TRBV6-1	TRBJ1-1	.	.	CASSPTHTEAFF	TGTGCCAGCAGCCCTACCCACACTGAAGCTTTCTTT
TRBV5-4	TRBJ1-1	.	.	CASSLARERNTEAFF	TGTGCCAGCAGCTTGGCCAGGGAAAGGAACACTGAAGCTTTCTTT
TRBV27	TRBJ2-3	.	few	CASRLAGGGDTQYF	TGTGCCAGCAGACTAGCTGGTGGAGGGGATACGCAGTATTTT
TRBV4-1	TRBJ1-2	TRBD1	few	CASSQAQGAANYGYTF	TGCGCCAGCAGCCAAGCCCAGGGGGCAGCTAACTATGGCTACACCTTC
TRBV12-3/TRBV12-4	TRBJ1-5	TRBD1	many	CASSFGTEDQPQHF	TGTGCCAGCAGTTTCGGGACAGAAGATCAGCCCCAGCATTTT
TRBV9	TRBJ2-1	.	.	CASSVEEGSYYNEQFF	TGTGCCAGCAGCGTAGAGGAGGGGTCGTACTACAATGAGCAGTTCTTC
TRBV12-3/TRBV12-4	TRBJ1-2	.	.	CGSSNWTNYGYTF	TGTGGCAGCAGTAACTGGACTAACTATGGCTACACCTTC
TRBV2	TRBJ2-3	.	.	CASSSPSAASTDTQYF	TGTGCCAGCAGTTCCCCTAGCGCCGCTAGCACAGATACGCAGTATTTT
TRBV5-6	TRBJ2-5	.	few	CASSLDFGDQETQYF	TGTGCCAGCAGCTTGGACTTCGGGGACCAAGAGACCCAGTACTTC
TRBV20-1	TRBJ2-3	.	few	CSARSPGLYTDTQYF	TGCAGTGCTAGATCCCCGGGACTTTACACAGATACGCAGTATTTT
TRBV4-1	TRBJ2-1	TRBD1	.	CASSQAQGTSYNEQFF	TGCGCCAGCAGCCAAGCACAGGGGACCTCCTACAATGAGCAGTTCTTC
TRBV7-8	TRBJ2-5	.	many	CASSPGGHPTQYF	TGTGCCAGCAGCCCGGGGGGCCATCCGACCCAGTACTTC
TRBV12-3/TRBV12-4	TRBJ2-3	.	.	CASTSFVGGTGCF	TGTGCCAGCACCAGTTTTGTGGGGGGGACAGGTTGTTTT
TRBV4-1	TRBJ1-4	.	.	CASSHPKEGPPSEKLFF	TGCGCCAGCAGCCACCCCAAGGAGGGACCCCCTTCTGAAAAACTGTTTTTT
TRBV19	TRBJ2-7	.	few	CASSSGTYPYEQYF	TGTGCCAGTAGCTCAGGGACGTACCCCTACGAGCAGTACTTC
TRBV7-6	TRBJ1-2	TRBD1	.	CASSSPLDRRPYGYTF	TGTGCCAGCAGCTCCCCCTTGGACAGGAGGCCCTATGGCTACACCTTC
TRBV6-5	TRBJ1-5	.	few	CASSAGEGQPQHF	TGTGCCAGCAGCGCAGGGGAAGGGCAGCCCCAGCATTTT
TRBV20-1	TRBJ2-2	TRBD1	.	CSAPDRGDTGELFF	TGCAGTGCCCCGGACAGGGGGGACACCGGGGAGCTGTTTTTT
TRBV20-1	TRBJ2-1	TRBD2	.	CSARDTTSGDEQFF	TGCAGTGCTAGAGACACGACTAGCGGGGATGAGCAGTTCTTC
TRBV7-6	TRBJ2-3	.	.	CASSDLFGQGSPLSTDTQYF	TGTGCCAGCAGTGATTTGTTCGGCCAGGGTAGTCCCCTTAGCACAGATACGCAGTATTTT
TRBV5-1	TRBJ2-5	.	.	CASTPLGPEETQYF	TGCGCCAGCACCCCCCTAGGACCTGAAGAGACCCAGTACTTC